This T cell receptor (beta chain) was recovered during a study of blood T cell repertoires in COVID-19. Turning to the study itself: Italy, Spain and the United States were the sources of the convalescent and acute COVID-19 samples. Nucleic acid was either cDNA or gDNA, and it came from T cells, B-cell-depleted T cells, or PBMCs.

Authors' data handling: Reference gene primer amplification yielded estimated nucleated cell counts. The table came from immunoSEQ multiplex PCR; TCRdb's copy has only in-frame clones and leaves some out. The V and J calls and clone size are taken from that table; D and trimming were inferred from the DNA. The sample lists 95,000 to 150,000 clones, over 75% occurring once. Sequencing was carried out using peripheral blood. The receptor comes from a man aged 60 to 75 with active or convalescent COVID-19.

The CDR3 here is CASSFVGREGQPQHF. Here the CDR3 DNA reads TGTGCCAGCAGTTTCGTTGGCAGGGAAGGTCAGCCCCAGCATTTT. The genes are TRBV28 and TRBJ1-5; D is possibly TRBD1 (5 bases). This CDR3 has 15 residues. CDR1 is MDHEN, CDR2 SYDVKM, per germline. Trimming stripped 3 bases from V and 6 bases from J, with 15 bases between.